This entry lists 20 T cell receptor beta chains sequenced from one sample in a study of T cells expressing NK-cell markers (dated by TCRdb to the early 2020s). Library preparation was by 5' RACE. The sequencer listed for this sample is Illumina HiSeq 2000. The reads, reprocessed by TCRdb, yield one row per CDR3 protein sequence and no DNA. The sample table includes some 280,000 distinct CDR3 sequences. Jointly, the top ten make up 0.39% of the sample. Sequencing was carried out using blood T cells: a sorted CD56 or NKG2C T cell subset, CD4+ or CD8+ T cells, or bulk PBMC T cells (not recorded which). The receptors originated from a man in his late teens or twenties in good health. Donor details come from another sample of the same person, matched by shared clones.

The chain joins TRBV7-8 to TRBJ2-3; TCRdb designates TRBD1, a call that cannot be tested without DNA. Germline V gives CDR1 SGHVS, CDR2 FQNEAQ. The CDR3 sequence is 14 residues long. This CDR3 reads CASLIGRAPDTQYF.

The gene calls are TRBV4-2 and TRBJ2-3. The CDR3 sequence is 13 residues long. Germline V gives CDR1 LGHNA, CDR2 YNFKEQ. The CDR3 reads CASSQAMTDTQYF.

The chain carries TRBV12-3 or TRBV12-4 and TRBJ1-5. The CDR3 runs to 14 residues. The CDR3: CASSLNSPNQPQHF.

The V gene is TRBV5-1, the J gene TRBJ1-1. The germline CDR1 and CDR2 sequences are SGHRS and YFSETQ. The CDR3 has 14 residues. The CDR3 here is CASSSQVGNTEAFF.

V usage is TRBV25-1 and J usage is TRBJ2-3; TCRdb lists TRBD2, though no DNA is available to test this call. CDR1 and CDR2 from the germline V gene are MGHDK and SYGVNS. The CDR3 extends over 15 amino acids. The CDR3 spells CASTPTGLSTDTQYF.

This rearrangement joins TRBV14 to TRBJ2-2. Germline V lookup: CDR1 SGHDN, CDR2 FVKESK. The CDR3 totals 14 residues. This chain's CDR3 is CASSLNGHTGELFF.

This CDR3 is CASSSPQGLAGVETQYF. This rearrangement joins TRBV12-3 or TRBV12-4 to TRBJ2-5; with no DNA, the TCRdb D assignment of TRBD2 cannot be verified. The CDR3 length is 17 residues.

The rearrangement links TRBV20-1 to TRBJ2-3. Germline CDR1 reads DFQATT; CDR2 reads SNEGSKA (reference sequence). CDR3 length: 15 residues. The CDR3 sequence: CSARDVAQYTDTQYF.

The genes are TRBV28 and TRBJ2-5; the D call of TRBD1 rests on TCRdb alone, since no DNA is present to check it. This CDR3 is 16 amino acids long. Germline values: CDR1 MDHEN, CDR2 SYDVKM. The CDR3 loop reads CASSLPDSYPQETQYF.

The CDR3 spells CASSFELGSYNEQFF. V is TRBV5-1 and J is TRBJ2-1. CDR1 and CDR2 from the germline V gene are SGHRS and YFSETQ. This CDR3 contains 15 residues.

The chain joins TRBV4-1 to TRBJ1-5. Germline V gene data show CDR1 as MGHRA and CDR2 as YSYEKL. This CDR3 region has 13 residues. CDR3 residues: CASSHAADQPQHF.

V and J are TRBV12-3 or TRBV12-4 and TRBJ2-1; absent DNA, TCRdb's TRBD1 call cannot be checked. The CDR3 covers 15 residues. The CDR3 sequence is CASSLGAGGTNEQFF.

J is TRBJ2-3 and V is TRBV7-9; checking the TCRdb D call of TRBD1 is not possible without DNA. The CDR3 is 17 amino acids. From germline, CDR1 is SEHNR and CDR2 FQNEAQ (reference sequence). The CDR3 loop is CASSLDPAGRGSDTQYF.

The chain uses TRBV6-5 and TRBJ2-1; the D gene TCRdb calls, TRBD2, cannot be checked with no DNA. The CDR3 extends over 12 amino acids. Germline V gene lookup returns CDR1 MNHEY and CDR2 SVGAGI. CDR3 sequence: CASRTPTSSTLF.

The chain carries TRBV29-1 and TRBJ2-5; there is no DNA to check the TCRdb D call of TRBD1. This CDR3 spans 12 amino acids. Germline lookup yields CDR1 SQVTM and CDR2 ANQGSEA. The CDR3 region is CSVSAGGETQYF.

The chain carries TRBV10-3 and TRBJ2-7. The CDR3 sequence is 11 residues long. From germline, CDR1 is ENHRY and CDR2 SYGVKD. CDR3 sequence reads: CAISEDYEQYF.

The chain combines TRBV28 with TRBJ2-1. Germline CDR1 and CDR2: MDHEN and SYDVKM. The CDR3 covers 11 residues. Here the CDR3 reads CASSHYNEQFF. Looking up the rest from reference TRBV28 and TRBJ2-1 gives the full variable domain: DVKVTQSSRYLVKRTGEKVFLECVQDMDHENMFWYRQDPGLGLRLIYFSYDVKMKEKGDIPEGYSVSREKKERFSLILESASTNQTSMYLCASSHYNEQFFGPGTRLTVL.

The V call is TRBV28, the J call TRBJ2-3; TCRdb lists TRBD2, though no DNA is available to test this call. The CDR3 consists of 14 residues. The germline CDR1 and CDR2 sequences are MDHEN and SYDVKM. The CDR3 protein is CASSSGSGTDTQYF.

The J gene is TRBJ2-1, the V gene TRBV12-3 or TRBV12-4. The CDR3 is 15 residues long. The CDR3 reads CASGLAGVQYNEQFF.

The V call is TRBV6-6, the J call TRBJ1-2. Germline CDR1 reads MNHNY; CDR2 reads SVGAGI (reference sequence). CDR3 size: 11 residues. The CDR3 sequence is CASSQYYGYTF.